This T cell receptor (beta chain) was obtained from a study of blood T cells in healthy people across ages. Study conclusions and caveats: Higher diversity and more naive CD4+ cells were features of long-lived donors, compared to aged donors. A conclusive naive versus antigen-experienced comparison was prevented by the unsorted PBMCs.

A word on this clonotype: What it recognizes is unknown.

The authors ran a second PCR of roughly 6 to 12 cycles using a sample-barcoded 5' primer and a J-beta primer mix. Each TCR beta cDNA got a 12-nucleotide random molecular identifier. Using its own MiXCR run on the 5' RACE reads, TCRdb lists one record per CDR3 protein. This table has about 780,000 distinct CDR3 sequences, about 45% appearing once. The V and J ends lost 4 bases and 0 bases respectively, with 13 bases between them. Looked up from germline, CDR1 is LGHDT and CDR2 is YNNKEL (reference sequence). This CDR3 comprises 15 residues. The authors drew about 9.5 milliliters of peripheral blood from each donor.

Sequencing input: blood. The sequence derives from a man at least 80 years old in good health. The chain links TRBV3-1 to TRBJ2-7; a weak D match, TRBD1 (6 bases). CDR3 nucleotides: TGTGCCAGCAGCCGTCTCGACAGGTTCTCCTACGAGCAGTACTTC. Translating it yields CASSRLDRFSYEQYF.